This T cell receptor beta chain was captured in a study of blood T cell repertoires in COVID-19. The V end was cut by 8 bases, the J end by 2 bases, with 16 bases between. CDR3 length: 14 amino acids. CDR1 SNHLY and CDR2 FYNNEI come from the germline V gene. Participant reports of clinical history set cohort assignment. Two negative PCRs, clearance, or symptom resolution characterized the recovered Cohort 3 donors. Authors' analysis steps: Reference gene primer amplification gave nucleated cell count estimates. TCRdb keeps only in-frame clones here, not all; method: immunoSEQ multiplex PCR. D and trimming come from the DNA, and the V and J calls and clone size come from that table. The sample contains a few hundred thousand clones, approximately 85% of which appear only once.

The rearrangement uses TRBV2 and TRBJ2-7, with D uncertain. Sequencing used PBMCs or T cells enriched from blood (not recorded which). This sequence was found in a woman aged 45-59 years who had recovered from COVID-19. The CDR3 coding sequence is TGTGCCAGCGATCCGGCAGGAACACCCTACGAGCAGTACTTC. It specifies CASDPAGTPYEQYF.